This T cell receptor beta chain was retrieved from a study of cytomegalovirus exposure and HLA in healthy donors. The CDR3 is 15 residues long. The germline V gene encodes CDR1 SGDLS and CDR2 YYNGEE. Losses at the gene ends were 0 bases for V and 3 bases for J; bases not matched to a gene: 5. Notes on this clone: Antigen: not known.

Using immunoSEQ multiplex PCR, the repertoire was profiled, and TCRdb retains in-frame clones only, with some absent. The sample has 35,000 to 40,000 clones, over 85% seen once; the top ten hold approximately 3.2%. Findings and limits, study-wide: Rare TCR sequences dominated, though some public TCRs recurred in many donors.

V and J are TRBV9 and TRBJ1-1, with TRBD1 matching 7 bases. Sequencing was performed on PBMCs. The sequence came from a man younger than 30 in good health and CMV-seronegative. CDR3 sequence: CASSVEEGAYTEAFF. The DNA for the CDR3 is TGTGCCAGCAGCGTAGAGGAGGGGGCGTACACTGAAGCTTTCTTT.